The next 30 T cell receptor beta chains were all read from a single sample in a study of regulatory T cells in long-lasting Graves disease (dated by TCRdb to the early 2020s). The sample's time point label is to be understood as: persistent/refractory GD, antithyroid drugs over 5 years with positive TRAb. RNA was extracted from PBMCs in TRIzol for both TCR sequencing and RNA sequencing. Libraries were prepared through multiplex PCR. The run used an Illumina HiSeq 4000. TCR beta libraries were built with iRepertoire HTBI primers and Arm-PCR amplification of CDR3 regions. Starting from the raw public reads, TCRdb applied fastp trimming at Q25, assembled clones with MiXCR and retained in-frame beta chains. Each entry merges the rows of one CDR3 protein and shows their most common DNA and genes. In this sample the table shows under 450,000 distinct CDR3 sequences, roughly 24% of which occur a single time. The top ten clones comprise around 30% of the sample.

This specimen consisted of peripheral blood mononuclear cells (PBMCs), obtained when the disease was refractory, from a patient treated with antithyroid drugs. The source of these receptors is a woman aged 40 to 50 with Graves disease. Donor details come from another sample of the same person, matched by shared clones.

This clonotype was found a few times. V gene TRBV6-1 combines with J gene TRBJ1-1; D might be TRBD1 (6 bases). V was cut by 6 bases and J by 2 bases, with 16 bases left in between. The CDR3 is made up of 15 amino acids. Germline V gives CDR1 MNHNS, CDR2 SASEGT. The CDR3 coding sequence is TGTGCCAGCAGCCTCACCCTGGACAGAAACACTGAAGCTTTCTTT. Protein sequence: CASSLTLDRNTEAFF.

This clonotype turned up a few times. The chain couples TRBV6-1 to TRBJ1-2; D uncertain. The V gene lost 5 bases and the J gene lost 4 bases, with 14 bases spanning the gap. The CDR3 sequence is 14 residues long. CDR1 and CDR2 (germline): MNHNS, SASEGT. The CDR3 loop is CASSTDGILYGYTF. CDR3 sequence (DNA): TGTGCCAGCAGTACCGACGGAATACTCTATGGCTACACCTTC.

V gene TRBV20-1 combines with J gene TRBJ2-1, with 11 positions matching TRBD2. Trimming took 5 bases from V and 0 from J; bases not matched to a gene: 15. Germline values: CDR1 DFQATT, CDR2 SNEGSKA (reference sequence). The CDR3 length is 19 residues. The DNA for the CDR3 is TGCAGTGCTCGTTTCCCGGGACTAGCGGACACAAGCTCCTACAATGAGCAGTTCTTC. It is translated as CSARFPGLADTSSYNEQFF.

Ten or more counts support this clonotype. The J gene is TRBJ2-7, the V gene TRBV5-1; D is unclear. Germline V lookup: CDR1 SGHRS, CDR2 YFSETQ. The CDR3 sequence is 13 residues long. V lost 4 bases to trimming and J lost 2 bases, with 10 bases between them. The CDR3 region is CASSPENAYEQYF. In DNA form, the CDR3 reads TGCGCCAGCAGCCCAGAAAACGCCTACGAGCAGTACTTC.

This clonotype was observed once. The chain employs TRBV7-6 and TRBJ2-3, with D perhaps TRBD2 (6 bases). Trimming stripped 5 bases from V and 2 bases from J, with 17 bases between. The CDR3 has 16 residues. Germline V gene sequence: CDR1 SGHVS, CDR2 FNYEAQ. The CDR3 reads CASSPAWRDDTDTQYF. Here the CDR3 DNA reads TGTGCCAGCAGCCCTGCTTGGCGGGATGACACAGATACGCAGTATTTT.

In this sample, this clonotype turned up once. The chain combines TRBV15 with TRBJ2-7; 7 nucleotides align to TRBD1. The trim removed 0 bases at V and 4 bases at J, leaving 0 bases unmatched. This CDR3 region has 13 residues. Germline V gives CDR1 LNHNV, CDR2 YYDKDF (reference sequence). The CDR3 region is CATSRDRGYEQYF. The CDR3, as DNA: TGTGCCACCAGCAGAGACAGGGGGTACGAGCAGTACTTC.

This clonotype was counted ten times or more. CDR3 sequence: CASSTGLAGETQYF. CDR3 nucleotides: TGTGCCAGCAGCACCGGACTAGCGGGAGAGACCCAGTACTTC. The chain uses TRBV7-9 and TRBJ2-5, with TRBD2 matching over 11 bases. The trim removed 5 bases at V and 4 bases at J, leaving 3 bases unmatched. The CDR3 is made up of 14 amino acids. Germline lookup yields CDR1 SEHNR and CDR2 FQNEAQ (reference sequence).

This clonotype appeared a few times. This chain links TRBV20-1 with TRBJ2-4, with TRBD2 as a possible D gene (6 bases). The CDR3 extends over 15 amino acids. The V gene lost 6 bases and the J gene lost 1 base, with 16 bases spanning the gap. CDR1 and CDR2 (germline): DFQATT, SNEGSKA (reference sequence). The CDR3 sequence is CSAWTTRAAKNIQYF. The CDR3 DNA reads as TGCAGTGCCTGGACTACTCGGGCGGCCAAAAACATTCAGTACTTC.

The chain uses TRBV19 and TRBJ1-5; D gene unclear. With 4 bases removed from V and 9 bases from J, the gap between germline ends came to 7 bases. CDR3 length equals 11 residues. The germline CDR1 and CDR2 sequences are LNHDA and SQIVND (reference sequence). The CDR3 reads CASSTVGPQHF. In nucleotides, the CDR3 is TGTGCCAGTAGTACGGTTGGGCCCCAGCATTTT.

The chain recombines TRBV7-2 with TRBJ1-2; possibly TRBD1 for D (5 bases). From germline, CDR1 is SGHTA and CDR2 FQGNSA. V was cut by 0 bases and J by 4 bases, with 24 bases left in between. The CDR3 runs to 19 residues. This CDR3 is CASSLAPGEIFPHLYGYTF. In DNA, the CDR3 is TGTGCCAGCAGCTTAGCGCCGGGGGAGATCTTCCCGCATCTCTATGGCTACACCTTC.

Turning to this clonotype: It may be a read error: a sequence one base away is much more abundant. The CDR3 coding sequence is TGTGCCAGCAGTGTACTTATGGCAAAGTATAGCAATCGGCCCCAGCATTTT. Translating it yields CASSVLMAKYSNRPQHF. The chain is built from TRBV6-1 and TRBJ1-5; the D is unclear. Germline V lookup: CDR1 MNHNS, CDR2 SASEGT. The length of the CDR3 is 17 residues.

This clonotype has just a few counts. CDR3 residues: CASSLTSPDTQYF. In nucleotides, the CDR3 is TGTGCCAGCAGCCTCACTAGCCCAGATACGCAGTATTTT. The chain recombines TRBV12-3 or TRBV12-4 with TRBJ2-3, with D perhaps TRBD2 (6 bases). The V gene lost 6 bases and the J gene lost 4 bases, with 11 bases spanning the gap. The CDR3 sequence is 13 residues long.

The table lists this clonotype with many counts. DNA for the CDR3: TGTGCCAGCAGATTCACGGCGAACACTGAAGCTTTCTTT. It encodes CASRFTANTEAFF. J is TRBJ1-1 and V is TRBV28; D unresolved. The germline V and J ends were trimmed by 6 bases and 1 base, with 9 bases remaining between them. Germline V gives CDR1 MDHEN, CDR2 SYDVKM. The CDR3 consists of 13 residues. Combining the CDR3 with reference TRBV28 and TRBJ1-1 gives the whole variable domain DVKVTQSSRYLVKRTGEKVFLECVQDMDHENMFWYRQDPGLGLRLIYFSYDVKMKEKGDIPEGYSVSREKKERFSLILESASTNQTSMYLCASRFTANTEAFFGQGTRLTVV.

This rearrangement joins TRBV6-5 to TRBJ2-2; 7 bases align to TRBD2. V was pared by 3 bases and J by 2 bases, with 9 bases of the junction left unmatched. The CDR3 consists of 17 residues. Germline CDR1 and CDR2: MNHEY and SVGAGI. For the CDR3, the DNA is TGTGCCAGCAGTTATGGAGCGGGAACGTTAAACACCGGGGAGCTGTTTTTT. Translated, it gives CASSYGAGTLNTGELFF.

At least ten counts were recorded for this clonotype. This chain uses TRBV2 with TRBJ2-2; D unresolved. The V gene lost 1 base and the J gene lost 5 bases, with 8 bases spanning the gap. The CDR3 has 14 amino acids. Germline loops: CDR1 SNHLY, CDR2 FYNNEI. Here the CDR3 reads CASSEGPRTGELFF. As DNA, the CDR3 is TGTGCCAGCAGTGAAGGGCCTCGAACCGGGGAGCTGTTTTTT.

The J gene is TRBJ1-5, the V gene TRBV7-2; TRBD1 aligns across 7 bases. CDR1 and CDR2 from the germline V gene are SGHTA and FQGNSA. This CDR3 comprises 16 residues. V shed 2 bases, J shed 5 bases, and the junction held 9 bases outside the gene matches. CDR3 bases: TGTGCCAGCAGCTTAAGGGACCGGGACAGAGATCAGCCCCAGCATTTT. Translated: CASSLRDRDRDQPQHF.

This clonotype came up many times. This chain joins TRBV6-5 and TRBJ2-5; the D gene is possibly TRBD2 (6 bases). The V and J ends lost 0 bases and 0 bases respectively, with 8 bases between them. This CDR3 spans 15 amino acids. Germline lookup yields CDR1 MNHEY and CDR2 SVGAGI. The CDR3: CASSYSGGYQETQYF. The CDR3 DNA reads TGTGCCAGCAGTTACTCCGGGGGATACCAAGAGACCCAGTACTTC.

At least ten counts were recorded for this clonotype. This chain uses TRBV12-3 or TRBV12-4 with TRBJ2-2; weak D call: TRBD2 (6 bases). Trimming stripped 4 bases from V and 1 base from J, with 10 bases between. This CDR3 is built from 15 residues. CDR3 residues: CASSSQTRNTGELFF. DNA of the CDR3: TGTGCCAGCAGTTCCCAGACTAGGAACACCGGGGAGCTGTTTTTT.

V is TRBV7-8 and J is TRBJ2-2; no clear D gene. CDR1 is SGHVS, CDR2 FQNEAQ, per germline. CDR3 length: 15 residues. V lost 6 bases and J lost 0, with 11 bases in between. CDR3 bases: TGTGCCAGCAGAATCTTACCCTCGAACACCGGGGAGCTGTTTTTT. Translation gives CASRILPSNTGELFF.

A few counts support this clonotype. The CDR3 is CASRRGPLQETQYF. As DNA, the CDR3 is TGTGCCAGCAGGCGCGGGCCGCTACAAGAGACCCAGTACTTC. The rearrangement joins TRBV6-1 to TRBJ2-5; a possible D gene is TRBD2 (5 bases). Trimming stripped 6 bases from V and 2 bases from J, with 13 bases between. The CDR3 contains 14 residues. Germline CDR1 reads MNHNS; CDR2 reads SASEGT.

This clonotype was seen more than once but under ten times. This chain links TRBV6-5 with TRBJ1-1; weak D call: TRBD1 (6 bases). Germline CDR1 and CDR2: MNHEY and SVGAGI. The CDR3 covers 16 residues. V dropped 2 bases and J dropped 8 bases, with 21 bases sitting between them. Here the CDR3 reads CASSYGEQRTVFEAFF. In DNA form, the CDR3 reads TGTGCCAGCAGTTACGGAGAACAACGGACAGTGTTCGAAGCTTTCTTT.

V usage is TRBV28 and J usage is TRBJ2-1; 11 nucleotides match TRBD2. Germline assignment: CDR1 MDHEN and CDR2 SYDVKM. Losses at the gene ends were 5 bases for V and 5 bases for J; bases not matched to a gene: 14. CDR3 length equals 18 residues. CDR3 region: CASSPLGVSGRADNEQFF. In DNA, the CDR3 is TGTGCCAGCAGTCCCCTCGGGGTTAGCGGGAGGGCCGACAATGAGCAGTTCTTC.

The rearrangement links TRBV5-5 to TRBJ2-4; 11 nucleotides agree with TRBD2. Germline loops: CDR1 SGHKS, CDR2 YYEKEE (reference sequence). The V and J ends lost 5 bases and 6 bases, in that order; junction bases with no gene match: 16. The length of the CDR3 is 18 residues. CDR3 loop: CASRPISGTSGSGNIQYF. CDR3 in DNA: TGTGCCAGCAGACCTATTTCCGGGACTAGCGGTAGCGGAAACATTCAGTACTTC.

This clonotype has ten or more counts. DNA for the CDR3: TGTGCCAGCAGTTTCAGGAGGAGCACCGGGGAGCTGTTTTTT. Translated: CASSFRRSTGELFF. The chain joins TRBV12-3 or TRBV12-4 to TRBJ2-2; possibly TRBD2 for D (5 bases). Trimming left V 3 bases short and J 4 bases short, with 9 bases between. This CDR3 comprises 14 residues.

In its sample, this clonotype was seen many times. The gene calls are TRBV28 and TRBJ1-6; D is unresolved. The CDR3 is 14 amino acids. V gave up 3 bases and J gave up 5 bases, with 8 bases separating them. The germline CDR1 and CDR2 sequences are MDHEN and SYDVKM. CDR3 in DNA: TGTGCCAGCAGTTTTTTGGCCGATAATTCACCCCTCCACTTT. Translating it yields CASSFLADNSPLHF.

This clonotype showed up just a few times. This chain connects TRBV19 to TRBJ1-4; no definite D call. CDR3 length: 14 amino acids. V dropped 5 bases and J dropped 7 bases, with 14 bases sitting between them. From germline, CDR1 is LNHDA and CDR2 SQIVND (reference sequence). CDR3 protein: CASSGPRGAEKLFF. In DNA form, the CDR3 reads TGTGCCAGTAGTGGCCCGAGAGGCGCTGAAAAACTGTTTTTT.

This clonotype came up many times. The gene calls are TRBV28 and TRBJ1-1; D is ambiguous. With 6 bases removed from V and 4 bases from J, the gap between germline ends came to 9 bases. The CDR3 spans 12 residues. Germline V lookup: CDR1 MDHEN, CDR2 SYDVKM. In DNA, the CDR3 is TGTGCCAGCAGCAGCCCACTCACTGAAGCTTTCTTT. Its protein product is CASSSPLTEAFF.

V and J are TRBV6-1 and TRBJ2-7; D possibly matches TRBD1 or TRBD2 (5 bases each). This CDR3 has 11 residues. Trimming pared 6 bases from V and 6 bases from J, leaving 9 bases between. CDR1 is MNHNS and CDR2 is SASEGT in the germline V gene. The CDR3 DNA follows: TGTGCCAGCAGCGGGGACGGCGAGCAGTACTTC. Encoded protein: CASSGDGEQYF.

The gene calls are TRBV5-1 and TRBJ2-2, with 7 bases fitting TRBD1. The length of the CDR3 is 15 residues. With 4 bases clipped from V and 1 base from J, the junction kept 4 bases outside the gene matches. In germline, CDR1 is SGHRS, CDR2 YFSETQ. In DNA form, the CDR3 reads TGCGCCAGCAGCATGAGACAGGGGAACACCGGGGAGCTGTTTTTT. Translating gives CASSMRQGNTGELFF.

This clonotype was detected ten times or more. V is TRBV28 and J is TRBJ2-3; a possible D gene is TRBD2 (6 bases). V gave up 4 bases and J gave up 5 bases, with 16 bases separating them. From germline, CDR1 is MDHEN and CDR2 SYDVKM. There are 15 residues in the CDR3. The CDR3 nucleotides read TGTGCCAGCAGTTCAACTAGCCCCGTGGGAGATACGCAGTATTTT. It encodes CASSSTSPVGDTQYF.